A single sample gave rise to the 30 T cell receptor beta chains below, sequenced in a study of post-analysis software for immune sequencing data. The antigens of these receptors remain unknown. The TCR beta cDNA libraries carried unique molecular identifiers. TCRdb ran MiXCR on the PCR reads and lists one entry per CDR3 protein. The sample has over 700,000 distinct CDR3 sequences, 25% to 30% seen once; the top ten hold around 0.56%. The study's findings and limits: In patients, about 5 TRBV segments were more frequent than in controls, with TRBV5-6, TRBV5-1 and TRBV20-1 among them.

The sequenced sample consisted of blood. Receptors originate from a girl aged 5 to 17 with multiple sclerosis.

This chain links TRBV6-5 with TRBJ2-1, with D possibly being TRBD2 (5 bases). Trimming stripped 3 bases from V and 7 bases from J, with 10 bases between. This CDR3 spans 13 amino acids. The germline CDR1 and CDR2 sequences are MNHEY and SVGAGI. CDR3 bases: TGTGCCAGCAGTTATACGACGGGGAATGAGCAGTTCTTC. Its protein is CASSYTTGNEQFF.

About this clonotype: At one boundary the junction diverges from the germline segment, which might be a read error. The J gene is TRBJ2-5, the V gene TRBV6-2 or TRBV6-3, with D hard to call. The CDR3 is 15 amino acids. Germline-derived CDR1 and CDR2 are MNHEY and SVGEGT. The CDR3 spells CAGSPVLPRVETQYF. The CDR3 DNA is TGTGCCGGCAGTCCCGTGCTCCCGCGTGTGGAGACCCAGTACTTC.

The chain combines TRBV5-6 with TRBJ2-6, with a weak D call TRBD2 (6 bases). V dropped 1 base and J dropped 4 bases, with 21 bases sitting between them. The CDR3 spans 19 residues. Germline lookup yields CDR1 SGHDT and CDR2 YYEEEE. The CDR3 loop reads CASSLFGGPTVAGANVLTF. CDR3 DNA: TGTGCCAGCAGCTTGTTTGGAGGGCCTACAGTAGCCGGGGCCAACGTCCTGACTTTC.

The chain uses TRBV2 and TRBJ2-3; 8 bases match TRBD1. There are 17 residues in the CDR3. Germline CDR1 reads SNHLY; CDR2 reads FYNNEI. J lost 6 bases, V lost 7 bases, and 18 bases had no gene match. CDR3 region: CASIFSELGTGRDTQYF. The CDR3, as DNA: TGTGCCAGCATATTTTCCGAACTCGGGACAGGCAGGGATACGCAGTATTTT.

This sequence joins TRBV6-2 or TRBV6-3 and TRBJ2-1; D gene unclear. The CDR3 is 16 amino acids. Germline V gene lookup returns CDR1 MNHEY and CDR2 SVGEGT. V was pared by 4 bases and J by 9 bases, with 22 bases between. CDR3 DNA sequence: TGTGCCAGCAGTTCTTTGCGCCGCTTTCCGCTGGGTGAGCAGTTCTTC. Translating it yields CASSSLRRFPLGEQFF.

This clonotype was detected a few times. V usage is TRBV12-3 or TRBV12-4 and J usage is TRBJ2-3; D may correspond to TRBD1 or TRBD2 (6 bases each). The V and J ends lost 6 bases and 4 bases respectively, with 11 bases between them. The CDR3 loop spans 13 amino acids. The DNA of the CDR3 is TGTGCCAGCAGGAGGGGGGCCCCAGATACGCAGTATTTT. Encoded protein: CASRRGAPDTQYF.

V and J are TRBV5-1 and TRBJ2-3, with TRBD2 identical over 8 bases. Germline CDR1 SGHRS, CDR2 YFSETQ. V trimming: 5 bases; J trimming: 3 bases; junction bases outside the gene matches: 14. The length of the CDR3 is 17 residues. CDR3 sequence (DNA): TGCGCCAGCAGACCCCGCGCAGCGGGGGAAGTAACAGATACGCAGTATTTT. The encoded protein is CASRPRAAGEVTDTQYF.

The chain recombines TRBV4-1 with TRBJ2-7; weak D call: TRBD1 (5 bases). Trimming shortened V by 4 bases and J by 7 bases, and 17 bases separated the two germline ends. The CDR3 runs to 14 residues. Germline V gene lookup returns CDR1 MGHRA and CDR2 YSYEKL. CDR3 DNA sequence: TGCGCCAGCAGCCTTGACAGTTCCCTTCGGGAGCAGTACTTC. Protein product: CASSLDSSLREQYF.

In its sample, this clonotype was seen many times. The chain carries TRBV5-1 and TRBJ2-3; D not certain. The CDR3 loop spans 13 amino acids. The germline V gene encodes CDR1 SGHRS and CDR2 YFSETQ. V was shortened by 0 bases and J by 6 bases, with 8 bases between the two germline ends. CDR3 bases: TGCGCCAGCAGCTTGGATCTTGGGGATACGCAGTATTTT. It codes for CASSLDLGDTQYF.

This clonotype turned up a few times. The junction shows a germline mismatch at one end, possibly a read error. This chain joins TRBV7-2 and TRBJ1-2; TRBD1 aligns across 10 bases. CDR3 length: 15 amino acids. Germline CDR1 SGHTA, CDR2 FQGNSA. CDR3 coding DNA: TGTGCCAGCAGCATCCGGGACAGGGGCCCCTATGACTACACCTTC. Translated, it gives CASSIRDRGPYDYTF.

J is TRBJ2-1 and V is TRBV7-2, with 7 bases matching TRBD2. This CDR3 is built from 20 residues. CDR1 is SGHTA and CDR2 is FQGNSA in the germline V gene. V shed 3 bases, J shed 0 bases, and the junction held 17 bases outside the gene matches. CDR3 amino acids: CASSLRSRGGGFSSYNEQFF. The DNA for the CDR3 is TGTGCCAGCAGCTTGCGGTCTCGAGGCGGGGGTTTTAGCTCCTACAATGAGCAGTTCTTC.

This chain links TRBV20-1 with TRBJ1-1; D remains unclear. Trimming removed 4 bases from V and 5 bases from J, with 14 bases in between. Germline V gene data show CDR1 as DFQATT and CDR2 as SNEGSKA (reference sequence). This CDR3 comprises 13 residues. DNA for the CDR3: TGCAGTGCTACCCGACAAGCGGGGACTGAAGCTTTCTTT. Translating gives CSATRQAGTEAFF.

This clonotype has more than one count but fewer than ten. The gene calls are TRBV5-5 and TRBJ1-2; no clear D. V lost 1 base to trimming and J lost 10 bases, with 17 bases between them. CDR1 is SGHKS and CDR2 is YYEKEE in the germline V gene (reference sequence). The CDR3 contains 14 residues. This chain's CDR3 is CASSLIGFGGVYTF. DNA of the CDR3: TGTGCCAGCAGCTTGATAGGATTTGGAGGAGTCTACACCTTC.

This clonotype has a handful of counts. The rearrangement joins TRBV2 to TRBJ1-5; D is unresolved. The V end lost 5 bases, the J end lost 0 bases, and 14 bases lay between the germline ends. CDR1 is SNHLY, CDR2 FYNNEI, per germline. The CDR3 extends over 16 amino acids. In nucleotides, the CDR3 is TGTGCCAGCAGTTCAGGTCTCCCACGTAGCAATCAGCCCCAGCATTTT. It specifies CASSSGLPRSNQPQHF.

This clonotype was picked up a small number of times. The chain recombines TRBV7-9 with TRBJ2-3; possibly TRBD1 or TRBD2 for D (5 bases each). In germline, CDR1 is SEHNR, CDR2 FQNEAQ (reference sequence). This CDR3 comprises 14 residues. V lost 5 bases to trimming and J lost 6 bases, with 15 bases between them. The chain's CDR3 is CASSLEVGADTQYF. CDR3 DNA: TGTGCCAGCAGCCTGGAGGTCGGGGCCGATACGCAGTATTTT.

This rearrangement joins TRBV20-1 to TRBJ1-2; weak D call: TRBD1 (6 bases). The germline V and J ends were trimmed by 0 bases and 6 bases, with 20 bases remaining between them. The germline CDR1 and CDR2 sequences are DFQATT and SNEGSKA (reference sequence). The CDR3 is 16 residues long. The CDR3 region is CSARDLQGLQGHGYTF. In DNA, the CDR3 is TGCAGTGCTAGAGACCTTCAGGGTTTACAGGGACATGGCTACACCTTC.

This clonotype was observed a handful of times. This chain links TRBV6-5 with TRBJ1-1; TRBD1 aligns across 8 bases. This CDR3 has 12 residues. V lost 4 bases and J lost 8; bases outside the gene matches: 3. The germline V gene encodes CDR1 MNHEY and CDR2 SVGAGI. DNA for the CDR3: TGTGCCAGCAGTTTTAGGACAGGGGAAGCTTTCTTT. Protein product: CASSFRTGEAFF.

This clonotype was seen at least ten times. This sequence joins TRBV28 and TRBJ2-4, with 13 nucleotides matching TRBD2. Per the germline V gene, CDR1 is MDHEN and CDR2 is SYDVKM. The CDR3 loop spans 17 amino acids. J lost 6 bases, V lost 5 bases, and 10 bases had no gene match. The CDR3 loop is CASSVARTSGSSNIQYF. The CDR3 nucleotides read TGTGCCAGCAGTGTAGCGCGGACTAGCGGGAGTTCAAACATTCAGTACTTC.

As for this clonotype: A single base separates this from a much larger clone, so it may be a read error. CDR3 DNA sequence: TGTGCCAGCAGCATCGGACTAGCCGGAGAGACCCAGTACTTC. It translates to CASSIGLAGETQYF. The chain employs TRBV7-9 and TRBJ2-5; 8 bases match TRBD2. The V gene's germline CDR1 is SEHNR and CDR2 FQNEAQ (reference sequence). The CDR3 is 14 residues long. After removal of 5 bases from V and 4 bases from J, the junction contained 6 bases not matched to a gene.

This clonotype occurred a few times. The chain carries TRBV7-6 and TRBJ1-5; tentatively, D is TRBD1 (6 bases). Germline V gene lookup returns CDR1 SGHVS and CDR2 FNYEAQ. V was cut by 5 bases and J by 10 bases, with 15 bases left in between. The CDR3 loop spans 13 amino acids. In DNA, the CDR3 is TGTGCCAGCAGCGAGAGGACAGCCTTTCCCCAGCATTTT. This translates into CASSERTAFPQHF.

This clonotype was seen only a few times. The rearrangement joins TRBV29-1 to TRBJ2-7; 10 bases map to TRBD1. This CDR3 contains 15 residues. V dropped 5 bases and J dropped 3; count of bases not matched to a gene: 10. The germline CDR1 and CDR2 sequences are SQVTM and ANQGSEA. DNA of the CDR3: TGCAGCGTTACTACTAGGACAGGGGGTCTCTACGAGCAGTACTTC. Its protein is CSVTTRTGGLYEQYF.

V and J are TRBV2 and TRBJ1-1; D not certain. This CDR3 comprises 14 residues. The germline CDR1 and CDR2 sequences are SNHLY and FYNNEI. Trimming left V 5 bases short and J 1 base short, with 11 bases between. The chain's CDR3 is CASSRRRENTEAFF. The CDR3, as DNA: TGTGCCAGCAGTCGACGGAGAGAGAACACTGAAGCTTTCTTT.

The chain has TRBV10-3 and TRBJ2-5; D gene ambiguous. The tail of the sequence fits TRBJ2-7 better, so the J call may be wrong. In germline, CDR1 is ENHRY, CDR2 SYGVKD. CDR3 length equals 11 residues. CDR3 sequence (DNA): TGTGCCGTCGGTGGCAGATACGAGCAGTACTTC. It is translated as CAVGGRYEQYF.

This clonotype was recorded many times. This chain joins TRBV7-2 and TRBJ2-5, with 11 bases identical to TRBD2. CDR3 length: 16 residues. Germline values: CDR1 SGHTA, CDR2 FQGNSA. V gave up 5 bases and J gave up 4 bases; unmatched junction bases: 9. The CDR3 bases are TGTGCCAGCAGCATTAGCGGGAGGGCCCTTCGAGAGACCCAGTACTTC. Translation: CASSISGRALRETQYF.

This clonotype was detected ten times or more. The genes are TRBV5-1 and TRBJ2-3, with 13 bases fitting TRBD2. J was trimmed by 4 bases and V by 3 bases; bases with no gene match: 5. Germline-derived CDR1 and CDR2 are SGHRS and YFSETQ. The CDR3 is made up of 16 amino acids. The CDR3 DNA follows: TGCGCCAGCAGCTATGGGACTAGCGGGAAGGCAGATACGCAGTATTTT. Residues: CASSYGTSGKADTQYF.

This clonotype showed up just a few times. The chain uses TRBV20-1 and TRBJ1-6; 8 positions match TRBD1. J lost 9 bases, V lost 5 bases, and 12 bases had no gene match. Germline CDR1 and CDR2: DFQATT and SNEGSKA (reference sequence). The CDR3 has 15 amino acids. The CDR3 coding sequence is TGCAGTGCTCCAGACAGGGGCTCATCTACTTCACCCCTCCACTTT. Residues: CSAPDRGSSTSPLHF.

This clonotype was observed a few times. This CDR3 reads CSAREGVGRSNQPQHF. The DNA for the CDR3 is TGCAGTGCTAGAGAGGGTGTCGGCAGGAGCAATCAGCCCCAGCATTTT. V and J are TRBV20-1 and TRBJ1-5; D call uncertain. V lost 0 bases, J lost 1 base, and 13 bases lay in between. The CDR3 length is 16 residues. Germline CDR1 reads DFQATT; CDR2 reads SNEGSKA (reference sequence).

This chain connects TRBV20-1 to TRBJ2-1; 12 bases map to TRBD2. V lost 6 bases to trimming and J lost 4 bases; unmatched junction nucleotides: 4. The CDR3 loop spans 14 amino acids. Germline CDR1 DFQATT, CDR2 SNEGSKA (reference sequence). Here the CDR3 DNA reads TGCAGTGCCCAACTAGCGGGGGGTTACAATGAGCAGTTCTTC. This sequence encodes CSAQLAGGYNEQFF.

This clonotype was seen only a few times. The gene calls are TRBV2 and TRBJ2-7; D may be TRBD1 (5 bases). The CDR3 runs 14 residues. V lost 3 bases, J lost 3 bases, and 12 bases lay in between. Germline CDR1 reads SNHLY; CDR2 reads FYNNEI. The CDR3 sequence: CASSDIQVLYEQYF. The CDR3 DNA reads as TGTGCCAGCAGTGATATACAGGTGCTCTACGAGCAGTACTTC.

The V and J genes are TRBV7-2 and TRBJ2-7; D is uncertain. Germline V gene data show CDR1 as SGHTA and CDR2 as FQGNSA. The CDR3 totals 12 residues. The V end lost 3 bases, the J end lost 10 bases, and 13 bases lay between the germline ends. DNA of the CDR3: TGTGCCAGCAGCTTCTACGCCCAGGCCCAGTACTTC. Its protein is CASSFYAQAQYF.